What follows are 31 T cell receptor beta chains derived from one specimen sequenced in a study of Ad26.COV2.S vaccination and SARS-CoV-2 variants. Treatment meaning: around 19 received Ad26.COV2.S at low or high dose, single or two shots; roughly five received placebo; per-sample allocation not given. Repertoires come from day 63 after the first vaccine or placebo injection. Sequencing was performed with immunoSEQ multiplex PCR; in TCRdb, only in-frame clones are kept and a portion is missing. Among 300,000 to 400,000 clones listed, around nine tenths were seen once. The input for sequencing was peripheral blood, taken in a trial of Ad26.COV2.S vaccine versus placebo. The receptors derive from a person between 18 and 65 years old who received the Ad26.COV2.S COVID-19 vaccine or a placebo.

This clone is large by share. The chain employs TRBV2 and TRBJ2-3, with D possibly TRBD1 on 5 matching bases. With 4 bases removed from V and 5 bases from J, the gap between germline ends came to 13 bases. Germline V gene sequence: CDR1 SNHLY, CDR2 FYNNEI. The CDR3 is 14 amino acids. The CDR3 DNA follows: TGTGCCAGCAGTGCAGCAGGGTGGGAAGATACGCAGTATTTT. Its translation is CASSAAGWEDTQYF.

V is TRBV12-3 or TRBV12-4 and J is TRBJ2-7, with D perhaps matching TRBD1 or TRBD2 (6 bases each). V was cut by 8 bases and J by 2 bases, with 10 bases left in between. The CDR3 length is 12 residues. The CDR3 region has the DNA TGTGCCAGCGGACGGGGGCCCTACGAGCAGTACTTC. Amino acid sequence: CASGRGPYEQYF.

The CDR3 loop reads CASSSLNVRSGQPQHF. CDR3 coding DNA: TGTGCCAGTAGTAGCCTTAACGTTCGGTCCGGTCAGCCCCAGCATTTT. V usage is TRBV19 and J usage is TRBJ1-5; the D is unclear. CDR1 LNHDA and CDR2 SQIVND come from the germline V gene (reference sequence). With 4 bases removed from V and 6 bases from J, the gap between germline ends came to 19 bases. The CDR3 extends over 16 amino acids.

The CDR3 is CAISESLGGNQPQHF. CDR3 nucleotides: TGTGCCATCAGTGAGTCCTTGGGGGGCAATCAGCCCCAGCATTTT. The chain has TRBV10-3 and TRBJ1-5; D might be TRBD1 (5 bases). The germline V gene encodes CDR1 ENHRY and CDR2 SYGVKD. Trimming stripped 0 bases from V and 2 bases from J, with 8 bases between. The CDR3 runs 15 residues.

This clone appeared a few times. The CDR3 loop reads CASSEDGIYGYTF. CDR3 in DNA: TGTGCCAGCAGCGAGGACGGCATCTATGGCTACACCTTC. V gene TRBV9 combines with J gene TRBJ1-2; D unresolved. The CDR3 length is 13 residues. Germline V CDR1 and CDR2: SGDLS, YYNGEE. The V gene lost 3 bases and the J gene lost 4 bases, with 10 bases spanning the gap.

The chain uses TRBV6-6 and TRBJ1-1, with unresolved D. Between the trimmed V and J ends, which lost 7 bases and 1 base, there was a span of 4 bases. The CDR3 is made up of 11 amino acids. Germline CDR1 MNHNY, CDR2 SVGAGI (reference sequence). CDR3 region: CASNQNTEAFF. The CDR3 region has the DNA TGTGCCAGCAACCAGAACACTGAAGCTTTCTTT.

The genes are TRBV21-1 and TRBJ1-5. TRBV21-1 is a documented pseudogene. The CDR3 loop spans 20 amino acids. DNA of the CDR3: TGTGCCAGCAGCATCGCCTTAGATGGGCGAAAGGGCGGGCGCAATCAGCCCCAGCATTTT. Protein product: CASSIALDGRKGGRNQPQHF.

This rearrangement joins TRBV28 to TRBJ2-1; 9 nucleotides agree with TRBD2. Germline V gene data show CDR1 as MDHEN and CDR2 as SYDVKM. The CDR3 is 15 residues long. Trimming took 7 bases from V and 8 from J; bases not matched to a gene: 12. The CDR3 loop reads CASTSRRGGLDEQFF. As DNA, the CDR3 is TGTGCCAGCACCTCAAGGCGGGGGGGCCTTGATGAGCAGTTCTTC.

The J gene is TRBJ1-1, the V gene TRBV24-1; D unresolved. Germline values: CDR1 KGHDR, CDR2 SFDVKD. V was clipped by 4 bases and J by 1 base, with 9 bases between them. The CDR3 spans 14 residues. This CDR3 is CATSEPTPNTEAFF. CDR3 DNA: TGTGCCACCAGTGAGCCGACACCGAACACTGAAGCTTTCTTT.

The V and J genes are TRBV7-2 and TRBJ1-3; the D gene is possibly TRBD1 (6 bases). Between the trimmed V and J ends, which lost 1 base and 4 bases, there was a span of 14 bases. The germline V gene encodes CDR1 SGHTA and CDR2 FQGNSA. The CDR3 has 16 residues. The CDR3, as DNA: TGTGCCAGCAGCTTAGTGGGGGGGCTAGGAGGAAACACCATATATTTT. Translating gives CASSLVGGLGGNTIYF.

This clone was seen more than once but under ten times. This rearrangement joins TRBV18 to TRBJ1-5, with 7 nucleotides matching TRBD1. The CDR3 is made up of 14 amino acids. The V segment lost 1 base and the J segment 5 bases; nucleotides outside the gene matches: 2. Per the germline V gene, CDR1 is KGHSH and CDR2 is LQKENI. CDR3 nucleotides: TGTGCCAGCTCACCACGGGACAGCGATCAGCCCCAGCATTTT. It codes for CASSPRDSDQPQHF.

The table lists this clone with a count of one. This sequence joins TRBV27 and TRBJ2-7, with D hard to call. This CDR3 is 13 amino acids long. V was shortened by 8 bases and J by 3 bases, with 14 bases between the two germline ends. Germline V lookup: CDR1 MNHEY, CDR2 SMNVEV (reference sequence). The CDR3 reads CASGTSLIYEQYF. The CDR3 region has the DNA TGTGCCAGCGGAACGAGCCTTATCTACGAGCAGTACTTC.

This clone was seen once. The chain employs TRBV6-5 and TRBJ1-3; D gene uncertain. CDR1 and CDR2 (germline): MNHEY, SVGAGI. V was cut by 6 bases and J by 6 bases, with 12 bases left in between. This CDR3 comprises 13 residues. The CDR3 here is CASRKGYENTIYF. The CDR3 DNA is TGTGCCAGCAGGAAAGGGTACGAAAACACCATATATTTT.

The V gene is TRBV3-1 (or the pseudogene TRBV3-2), the J gene TRBJ1-2, with D possibly matching TRBD1 (5 bases). Germline V gene lookup returns CDR1 LGHDT and CDR2 YNNKEL (reference sequence). V lost 5 bases and J lost 6, with 16 bases in between. The CDR3 length is 14 residues. The CDR3 reads CASSSPTVVDGYTF. CDR3 coding DNA: TGTGCCAGCAGCTCCCCGACAGTGGTCGATGGCTACACCTTC.

This chain uses TRBV5-1 with TRBJ2-1, with D possibly being TRBD1 (6 bases). Germline CDR1 SGHRS, CDR2 YFSETQ. Deletions cut 4 bases from V and 5 bases from J, with 7 bases between. This CDR3 comprises 12 residues. CDR3: CASSRQDNEQFF. The CDR3 DNA is TGCGCCAGCAGCCGACAGGACAATGAGCAGTTCTTC.

This rearrangement joins TRBV3-1 (or the pseudogene TRBV3-2) to TRBJ1-1; maybe TRBD1 (6 bases). The V end lost 1 base, the J end lost 4 bases, and 16 bases lay between the germline ends. Germline-derived CDR1 and CDR2 are LGHDT and YNNKEL (reference sequence). The CDR3 sequence is 16 residues long. CDR3 protein: CASSQVSYREGTEAFF. In DNA form, the CDR3 reads TGTGCCAGCAGCCAAGTATCCTACAGGGAAGGCACTGAAGCTTTCTTT.

The rearrangement uses TRBV19 and TRBJ1-5, with D perhaps TRBD1 (5 bases). V was trimmed by 2 bases and J by 2 bases, leaving 13 bases between them. CDR3 length: 16 residues. Germline assignment: CDR1 LNHDA and CDR2 SQIVND (reference sequence). CDR3 amino acids: CASSIRSRGGNQPQHF. CDR3 nucleotide sequence: TGTGCCAGTAGTATACGGTCCCGAGGGGGCAATCAGCCCCAGCATTTT.

V gene TRBV18 combines with J gene TRBJ1-1; D gene unclear. The CDR3 runs 15 residues. The germline V gene encodes CDR1 KGHSH and CDR2 LQKENI. V was cut by 1 base and J by 1 base, with 10 bases left in between. The CDR3 region is CASSPRGSWNTEAFF. DNA of the CDR3: TGTGCCAGCTCACCACGAGGGTCCTGGAACACTGAAGCTTTCTTT.

The chain joins TRBV7-3 to TRBJ2-3; D may correspond to TRBD1 or TRBD2 (5 bases each). Germline V lookup: CDR1 SGHTA, CDR2 FQGTGA. The V and J ends lost 2 bases and 2 bases respectively, with 11 bases between them. The CDR3 contains 15 residues. CDR3 coding DNA: TGTGCCAGCAGCTTAGGGACCGTCTCCACAGATACGCAGTATTTT. Its protein is CASSLGTVSTDTQYF.

The V and J genes are TRBV11-2 and TRBJ2-7, with no clear D. V lost 1 base and J lost 0, with 13 bases in between. Germline CDR1 is SGHAT and CDR2 is FQNNGV. This CDR3 spans 16 amino acids. This CDR3 reads CASSLVSSLSSYEQYF. CDR3 sequence (DNA): TGTGCCAGCAGCTTAGTTTCCAGCTTGAGCTCCTACGAGCAGTACTTC.

The chain recombines TRBV6-4 with TRBJ1-2; the match to TRBD1 covers 7 bases. CDR1 MRHNA and CDR2 SNTAGT come from the germline V gene. CDR3 length: 15 amino acids. V shed 3 bases, J shed 4 bases, and the junction held 8 bases outside the gene matches. The CDR3 DNA reads TGTGCCAGCAGTGAAAGAGGGGACAGTCGCTATGGCTACACCTTC. Translating gives CASSERGDSRYGYTF.

This chain connects TRBV19 to TRBJ2-3, with D perhaps TRBD2 (5 bases). The ends were cut back, 5 bases at V and 2 bases at J, with 17 bases in the middle. The germline V gene encodes CDR1 LNHDA and CDR2 SQIVND (reference sequence). This CDR3 is 16 amino acids long. CDR3 DNA: TGTGCCAGTAGTCTGGAGAGGACGGGGTCCACAGATACGCAGTATTTT. Its translation: CASSLERTGSTDTQYF.

The chain uses TRBV19 and TRBJ2-3, with D possibly being TRBD1 (6 bases). CDR1 is LNHDA, CDR2 SQIVND, per germline (reference sequence). Trimming cost V 4 bases and J 1 base, with 15 bases left between them. There are 16 residues in the CDR3. The CDR3 DNA follows: TGTGCCAGTAGTAACAGGGAAGTCTACGGCACAGATACGCAGTATTTT. The encoded protein is CASSNREVYGTDTQYF. Filled out from reference TRBV19 and TRBJ2-3, the complete variable domain reads DGGITQSPKYLFRKEGQNVTLSCEQNLNHDAMYWYRQDPGQGLRLIYYSQIVNDFQKGDIAEGYSVSREKKESFPLTVTSAQKNPTAFYLCASSNREVYGTDTQYFGPGTRLTVL.

V and J are TRBV5-1 and TRBJ2-3, with D unresolved. CDR1 SGHRS and CDR2 YFSETQ come from the germline V gene. Trimming removed 7 bases at V and 0 bases at J, with 15 bases between. The length of the CDR3 is 15 residues. CDR3 loop: CASHPRAASTDTQYF. The CDR3 DNA reads as TGCGCCAGCCACCCCCGTGCGGCGAGCACAGATACGCAGTATTTT.

In this sample, this clone turned up a few times. The chain joins TRBV3-1 (or the pseudogene TRBV3-2) to TRBJ2-5, with 9 bases lining up with TRBD2. Unmatched junction bases numbered 7, after V lost 1 base and J lost 4 bases. Per the germline V gene, CDR1 is LGHDT and CDR2 is YNNKEL (reference sequence). The CDR3 is made up of 16 amino acids. The CDR3 DNA reads as TGTGCCAGCAGCCAAGTGCTAGCGGGATCTCCAGAGACCCAGTACTTC. Encoded protein: CASSQVLAGSPETQYF.

V usage is TRBV7-6 and J usage is TRBJ2-5, with TRBD1 matching over 8 bases. The CDR3 is 16 residues long. CDR1 and CDR2 (germline): SGHVS, FNYEAQ. V shed 1 base and J 3 bases; nucleotides not matched to a gene: 7. The CDR3 coding sequence is TGTGCCAGCAGCTTAGGGGTCAGGGGGCGGGAAGAGACCCAGTACTTC. Encoded protein: CASSLGVRGREETQYF. The entire variable domain, with the rest obtained from reference TRBV7-6 and TRBJ2-5, is as follows: GAGVSQSPRYKVTKRGQDVALRCDPISGHVSLYWYRQALGQGPEFLTYFNYEAQQDKSGLPNDRFSAERPEGSISTLTIQRTEQRDSAMYRCASSLGVRGREETQYFGPGTRLLVL.

Written as DNA, the CDR3 is TGCGCCAGCAGCCAAGTACGGGGGCCCCTCTCCTACGAGCAGTACTTC. Translated: CASSQVRGPLSYEQYF. This sequence joins TRBV4-3 and TRBJ2-7; tentatively, D is TRBD1 or TRBD2 (6 bases each). Germline-derived CDR1 and CDR2 are LGHNA and YSLEER. The CDR3 is made up of 16 amino acids. V shed 1 base and J shed 0 bases, with 13 bases lying between them.

This clone is a singleton in its sample. The gene calls are TRBV5-5 and TRBJ2-2; the D is unclear. The CDR3 is 15 amino acids. CDR1 is SGHKS and CDR2 is YYEKEE in the germline V gene (reference sequence). V was cut by 2 bases and J by 3 bases, with 11 bases left in between. The chain's CDR3 is CASSFLTEYTGELFF. CDR3 coding DNA: TGTGCCAGCAGCTTTTTGACGGAGTACACCGGGGAGCTGTTTTTT.

This chain connects TRBV7-2 to TRBJ2-7; a weak D match, TRBD1 (6 bases). In germline, CDR1 is SGHTA, CDR2 FQGNSA. Trimming removed 5 bases at V and 3 bases at J, with 14 bases between. The CDR3 contains 14 residues. The CDR3 sequence: CASSLDRLIYEQYF. In nucleotides, the CDR3 is TGTGCCAGCAGCCTCGACAGGCTTATCTACGAGCAGTACTTC.

This clone has just a few counts. V is TRBV6-2 or TRBV6-3 and J is TRBJ1-2; D is ambiguous. Trimming stripped 0 bases from V and 4 bases from J, with 9 bases between. Germline-derived CDR1 and CDR2 are MNHEY and SVGEGT. The CDR3 has 14 amino acids. The CDR3 here is CASSYSTRSYGYTF. CDR3 sequence (DNA): TGTGCCAGCAGTTACTCTACTCGGTCCTATGGCTACACCTTC.

The V call is TRBV5-1, the J call TRBJ2-1, with TRBD1 matching over 9 bases. CDR3 length: 17 amino acids. Losses at the gene ends were 3 bases for V and 5 bases for J; bases not matched to a gene: 12. Germline CDR1 and CDR2: SGHRS and YFSETQ. CDR3 bases: TGCGCCAGCAGCTCGAACCTTGGGGGACAGGGAGACAATGAGCAGTTCTTC. It yields the protein CASSSNLGGQGDNEQFF.